This passage covers 25 T cell receptor beta chains from one sample sequenced in a study of blood T cell repertoires in COVID-19. Sequenced by immunoSEQ multiplex PCR; TCRdb stores in-frame clones only, minus some. The repertoire consists of around 110,000 clones, with over 65% occurring once and the leading ten covering under 2.5%. Source material: peripheral blood. The receptors originated from a man between 25 and 39 years old with acute or convalescent COVID-19.

Only a few counts were recorded for this clone. This chain connects TRBV29-1 to TRBJ1-2; weak D call: TRBD1 (5 bases). Germline lookup yields CDR1 SQVTM and CDR2 ANQGSEA. The CDR3 length is 17 residues. The V end lost 0 bases, the J end lost 0 bases, and 17 bases lay between the germline ends. CDR3 DNA: TGCAGCGTTGAAGATTGGGGCGGAACAAGATCTAACTATGGCTACACCTTC. Translated, it gives CSVEDWGGTRSNYGYTF.

This clone has only a few counts. V usage is TRBV6-5 and J usage is TRBJ2-2, with 10 bases identical to TRBD1. There are 16 residues in the CDR3. The V gene's germline CDR1 is MNHEY and CDR2 SVGAGI. Losses at the gene ends were 2 bases for V and 4 bases for J; bases not matched to a gene: 4. The CDR3 spells CASSYGGTGVTGELFF. For the CDR3, the DNA is TGTGCCAGCAGTTACGGGGGGACAGGGGTCACCGGGGAGCTGTTTTTT.

The sample holds a few counts of this clone. The rearrangement links TRBV6-5 to TRBJ1-2; tentatively, D is TRBD1 (6 bases). Germline values: CDR1 MNHEY, CDR2 SVGAGI. The V and J ends lost 4 bases and 2 bases respectively, with 8 bases between them. The CDR3 runs 13 residues. The CDR3 is CASSSQGNYGYTF. The CDR3 region has the DNA TGTGCCAGCAGTTCACAGGGCAACTATGGCTACACCTTC.

V gene TRBV6-5 combines with J gene TRBJ2-1; 8 bases align to TRBD2. The V gene's germline CDR1 is MNHEY and CDR2 SVGAGI. With V trimmed by 2 bases and J by 9 bases, 3 bases remained unmatched. CDR3 length: 13 amino acids. The CDR3, as DNA: TGTGCCAGCAGTTACAGCCTAGCGGGTGAGCAGTTCTTC. Amino acid sequence: CASSYSLAGEQFF.

The rearrangement joins TRBV7-9 to TRBJ1-1; no clear D. Germline V gives CDR1 SEHNR, CDR2 FQNEAQ (reference sequence). The CDR3 length is 14 residues. Trimming pared 5 bases from V and 0 bases from J, leaving 10 bases between. The CDR3, as DNA: TGTGCCAGCAGCCCCGGAGCCTTGAACACTGAAGCTTTCTTT. It encodes CASSPGALNTEAFF.

The chain joins TRBV19 to TRBJ2-5; 9 nucleotides agree with TRBD1. The CDR3 runs to 14 residues. The germline V gene has CDR1 LNHDA and CDR2 SQIVND (reference sequence). Trimming took 3 bases from V and 5 from J; bases not matched to a gene: 4. The CDR3 bases are TGTGCCAGTAGTATTGACAGGGGGTACGAGACCCAGTACTTC. Translating it yields CASSIDRGYETQYF.

The chain combines TRBV6-2 or TRBV6-3 with TRBJ1-1, with D perhaps TRBD1 (6 bases). Germline CDR1 MNHEY, CDR2 SVGEGT. Trimming took off 2 bases at V and 8 bases at J, with 12 bases between the two ends. This CDR3 spans 13 amino acids. The CDR3 loop is CASSYSRTEEAFF. The CDR3 bases are TGTGCCAGCAGTTACAGTCGGACAGAAGAAGCTTTCTTT.

The chain couples TRBV11-3 to TRBJ2-3, with unresolved D. Trimming cost V 5 bases and J 4 bases, with 13 bases left between them. Germline-derived CDR1 and CDR2 are SGHNT and YENEEA. The CDR3 runs to 14 residues. CDR3 sequence (DNA): TGTGCCAGCAGCGCCCAGAGAGGTTCAGATACGCAGTATTTT. Translation gives CASSAQRGSDTQYF.

The rearrangement links TRBV18 to TRBJ1-4; no clear D. The germline V gene has CDR1 KGHSH and CDR2 LQKENI. The CDR3 contains 14 residues. With 2 bases removed from V and 8 bases from J, the gap between germline ends came to 12 bases. CDR3 protein: CASSPDGFREKLFF. For the CDR3, the DNA is TGTGCCAGCTCACCAGACGGGTTTCGGGAAAAACTGTTTTTT.

The chain links TRBV15 to TRBJ1-6; TRBD1 is a possible D gene (6 bases). Between the trimmed V and J ends, which lost 6 bases and 7 bases, there was a span of 16 bases. Germline V gives CDR1 LNHNV, CDR2 YYDKDF (reference sequence). CDR3 size: 15 residues. For the CDR3, the DNA is TGTGCCACCAGTCCCGGGACAATCGCCAATTCACCCCTCCACTTT. The encoded protein is CATSPGTIANSPLHF.

The chain has TRBV7-2 and TRBJ2-3, with 10 nucleotides matching TRBD2. Trimming cost V 5 bases and J 1 base; bases outside gene matches: 3. Per germline, CDR1 SGHTA and CDR2 FQGNSA. There are 15 residues in the CDR3. The CDR3 DNA follows: TGTGCCAGCAGCCCAGGGACTAGCGGCACAGATACGCAGTATTTT. It encodes CASSPGTSGTDTQYF. Full variable domain (missing parts from reference TRBV7-2 and TRBJ2-3): GAGVSQSPSNKVTEKGKDVELRCDPISGHTALYWYRQSLGQGLEFLIYFQGNSAPDKSGLPSDRFSAERTGGSVSTLTIQRTQQEDSAVYLCASSPGTSGTDTQYFGPGTRLTVL.

The chain links TRBV7-9 to TRBJ2-2; the match to TRBD1 covers 11 bases. The V and J ends lost 3 bases and 3 bases, in that order; junction bases with no gene match: 0. The CDR3 has 15 amino acids. Germline V gives CDR1 SEHNR, CDR2 FQNEAQ (reference sequence). The CDR3, as DNA: TGTGCCAGCAGCTTGGGACAGGGGGACACCGGGGAGCTGTTTTTT. Translated: CASSLGQGDTGELFF.

For the CDR3, the DNA is TGTGCCAGCAGCGGGAGGCTAGGGTCTCCTTCTGCTAATGAGCAGTTCTTC. It codes for CASSGRLGSPSANEQFF. The chain employs TRBV5-6 and TRBJ2-1; maybe TRBD2 (6 bases). Germline V gives CDR1 SGHDT, CDR2 YYEEEE. The CDR3 length is 17 residues. The germline V and J ends were trimmed by 4 bases and 7 bases, with 24 bases remaining between them.

The V gene is TRBV4-3, the J gene TRBJ2-3; tentative D call: TRBD2 (6 bases). The CDR3 contains 16 residues. Germline V gene sequence: CDR1 LGHNA, CDR2 YSLEER. V lost 5 bases, J lost 6 bases, and 21 bases lay in between. CDR3 DNA sequence: TGCGCCAGCAGCTCCCACGGAAGGGAGGTTGGTGATACGCAGTATTTT. Its translation: CASSSHGREVGDTQYF.

The chain combines TRBV7-6 with TRBJ1-4; 7 bases fit TRBD1. CDR3 length: 16 residues. Losses at the gene ends were 5 bases for V and 0 bases for J; bases not matched to a gene: 6. Germline assignment: CDR1 SGHVS and CDR2 FNYEAQ. The CDR3 DNA reads TGTGCCAGCAGCCTCGGGACAGAAGCAACTAATGAAAAACTGTTTTTT. This gives the protein CASSLGTEATNEKLFF.

This clone showed up just a few times. V and J are TRBV12-5 and TRBJ2-7; TRBD2 matches 9 bases. This CDR3 has 20 amino acids. Trimming took 0 bases from V and 4 from J; bases not matched to a gene: 19. The germline V gene encodes CDR1 LGHNT and CDR2 FRNRAP. In DNA, the CDR3 is TGTGCTAGTGGTTTGGTACTGAGTAGTCTAGCGGGGCCTAAGGAGTACGAGCAGTACTTC. It translates to CASGLVLSSLAGPKEYEQYF.

The sample holds one count of this clone. The chain links TRBV6-6 to TRBJ2-7, with 8 bases fitting TRBD2. V lost 6 bases, J lost 4 bases, and 8 bases stayed unmatched. Germline-derived CDR1 and CDR2 are MNHNY and SVGAGI (reference sequence). The CDR3 consists of 14 residues. CDR3 amino acids: CASRGSGDQYEQYF. The CDR3 DNA is TGTGCCAGCAGGGGTAGCGGGGACCAATACGAGCAGTACTTC.

The V gene is TRBV7-2, the J gene TRBJ2-2; D is undetermined. The V end lost 0 bases, the J end lost 7 bases, and 12 bases lay between the germline ends. Germline values: CDR1 SGHTA, CDR2 FQGNSA. CDR3 size: 15 residues. The CDR3 bases are TGTGCCAGCAGCTTAGCGATTGGCCCCAGCGGGGAGCTGTTTTTT. Translated: CASSLAIGPSGELFF.

The chain links TRBV25-1 to TRBJ2-7; the match to TRBD1 covers 8 bases. Trimming cost V 3 bases and J 5 bases; bases outside gene matches: 6. CDR3 length: 14 amino acids. Germline loops: CDR1 MGHDK, CDR2 SYGVNS. CDR3 sequence (DNA): TGTGCCAGCAGTGAGGGACAGGATATTGACGAGCAGTACTTC. This sequence encodes CASSEGQDIDEQYF.

V usage is TRBV5-6 and J usage is TRBJ1-6; 12 bases agree with TRBD1. Germline lookup yields CDR1 SGHDT and CDR2 YYEEEE. After removal of 3 bases from V and 8 bases from J, the junction contained 3 bases not matched to a gene. CDR3 length: 15 residues. The CDR3 loop reads CASSWDRGRDSPLHF. In DNA, the CDR3 is TGTGCCAGCAGCTGGGACAGGGGGCGAGATTCACCCCTCCACTTT.

The chain links TRBV5-1 to TRBJ2-1; 8 bases agree with TRBD1. The CDR3 runs to 16 residues. V lost 4 bases, J lost 9 bases, and 15 bases stayed unmatched. Germline V gives CDR1 SGHRS, CDR2 YFSETQ. Here the CDR3 reads CASSPMWDRLSSEQFF. CDR3 sequence (DNA): TGCGCCAGCAGCCCAATGTGGGACAGGTTATCGTCTGAGCAGTTCTTC.

The chain employs TRBV15 and TRBJ2-7; 7 nucleotides align to TRBD1. The CDR3 loop spans 13 amino acids. Germline values: CDR1 LNHNV, CDR2 YYDKDF (reference sequence). V gave up 0 bases and J gave up 6 bases; unmatched junction bases: 2. The CDR3 protein is CATSRDPGGEQYV. The DNA of the CDR3 is TGTGCCACCAGCAGAGATCCAGGGGGCGAGCAGTACGTC.

CDR3 sequence: CASSLEVRTGKNEQFF. The DNA for the CDR3 is TGTGCCAGCAGCTTAGAGGTGAGGACTGGCAAGAATGAGCAGTTCTTC. The genes are TRBV7-9 and TRBJ2-1; possibly TRBD2 for D (5 bases). Trimming left V 1 base short and J 7 bases short, with 17 bases between. CDR3 length: 16 amino acids. Germline CDR1 SEHNR, CDR2 FQNEAQ (reference sequence).

This clone came up a few times. The chain uses TRBV29-1 and TRBJ2-5; D might be TRBD1 (6 bases). Germline-derived CDR1 and CDR2 are SQVTM and ANQGSEA. CDR3 length equals 13 residues. Trimming removed 3 bases at V and 2 bases at J, with 10 bases between. This chain's CDR3 is CSVDPGTQETQYF. As DNA, the CDR3 is TGCAGCGTTGACCCCGGGACACAAGAGACCCAGTACTTC.

V gene TRBV12-5 combines with J gene TRBJ1-5; TRBD1 matches 12 bases. The CDR3 has 20 amino acids. Germline assignment: CDR1 LGHNT and CDR2 FRNRAP. V was clipped by 1 base and J by 0 bases; unmatched bases: 10. CDR3 loop: CASGLASGTGGSVSNQPQHF. DNA of the CDR3: TGTGCTAGTGGTTTGGCTTCCGGGACAGGGGGCTCCGTTAGCAATCAGCCCCAGCATTTT.